This T cell receptor beta chain was recovered during a study of low-dose radiotherapy and immunotherapy resistance in tumors. Background on the study: A dose of 1 Gy per fraction every two weeks went to Cohort 2, totaling 13 Gy over 26 weeks. The authors gave intravenous cyclophosphamide 200 mg/m2 every two weeks, one day before radiation and immunotherapy.

This clonotype has at least ten counts. Time point in this sample: before trial treatment. Gene-specific TRAV and TRBV primers were used for first-strand cDNA, covering alpha and beta chains. Using a constant-region primer together with a V-primer adapter, TCRs were subjected to 15 to 25 PCR cycles of amplification. TCRdb analysed the reads with MiXCR anew, one entry per CDR3 protein. The sample carries tens of thousands of distinct CDR3 sequences, less than 40% recorded once. Looked up from germline, CDR1 is SGHDN and CDR2 is FVKESK. V was pared by 1 base and J by 4 bases, with 7 bases between. CDR3 size: 13 residues.

The sample was PBMCs, taken before treatment. The J gene is TRBJ1-1, the V gene TRBV14; D remains unclear. This receptor was identified in a female donor with ovarian cancer. DNA of the CDR3: TGTGCCAGCAGCCAAGTCGTTGGCACTGAAGCTTTCTTT. This sequence encodes CASSQVVGTEAFF.